The 26 T cell receptor beta chains below come from one sample, sequenced in a study of T cell responses to AZD1222 COVID-19 vaccine. Some clones are missing from TCRdb's copy, which holds only in-frame ones; the method was immunoSEQ multiplex PCR. The repertoire holds 190,000 or so clones, with approximately 90% as singletons. Sequencing used peripheral blood, obtained 28 days after the second AZD1222 dose. The receptor source for this set is an adult who received the AZD1222 COVID-19 vaccine.

The chain has TRBV28 and TRBJ2-6; D possibly corresponds to TRBD2 (6 bases). This CDR3 comprises 17 residues. The ends were cut back, 3 bases at V and 2 bases at J, with 14 bases in the middle. Germline CDR1 reads MDHEN; CDR2 reads SYDVKM. The CDR3 protein is CASSLKGGGAGANVLTF. The CDR3 coding sequence is TGTGCCAGCAGTTTGAAGGGAGGAGGGGCTGGGGCCAACGTCCTGACTTTC.

The genes are TRBV15 and TRBJ2-7; 16 nucleotides line up with TRBD2. The ends lost 5 bases at V and 4 bases at J; junction bases unmatched: 2. Germline V gives CDR1 LNHNV, CDR2 YYDKDF (reference sequence). The CDR3 is 15 residues long. In DNA, the CDR3 is TGTGCCACCAGCGCGGGACTAGCGGGAGGGTACGAGCAGTACTTC. The encoded protein is CATSAGLAGGYEQYF.

The V call is TRBV4-1, the J call TRBJ2-7; D gene uncertain. Trimming pared 1 base from V and 1 base from J, leaving 11 bases between. This CDR3 is built from 15 residues. CDR1 is MGHRA, CDR2 YSYEKL, per germline. The CDR3 protein is CASSQVVSVSYEQYF. As DNA, the CDR3 is TGCGCCAGCAGCCAAGTAGTAAGCGTTTCCTACGAGCAGTACTTC.

This clone was found once. The chain carries TRBV9 and TRBJ1-5; D perhaps matches TRBD1 (6 bases). The CDR3 sequence is 14 residues long. Germline loops: CDR1 SGDLS, CDR2 YYNGEE. The germline V and J ends were trimmed by 0 bases and 9 bases, with 13 bases remaining between them. In DNA form, the CDR3 reads TGTGCCAGCAGCGTAGATGGGGGCGATGGGCCCCAGCATTTT. It codes for CASSVDGGDGPQHF.

Here the CDR3 reads CASSDGGHSYEQYF. DNA for the CDR3: TGTGCCAGCAGCGACGGAGGCCACTCCTACGAGCAGTACTTC. V and J are TRBV6-5 and TRBJ2-7; perhaps TRBD2 as D (5 bases). The germline gives CDR1 MNHEY, CDR2 SVGAGI. Trimming took off 6 bases at V and 0 bases at J, with 12 bases between the two ends. The CDR3 runs 14 residues.

V is TRBV9 and J is TRBJ2-7; TRBD2 is a possible D gene (5 bases). Germline CDR1 reads SGDLS; CDR2 reads YYNGEE. Trimming shortened V by 2 bases and J by 0 bases, and 9 bases separated the two germline ends. The CDR3 runs to 14 residues. The CDR3 loop is CASSVWEFSYEQYF. CDR3 DNA: TGTGCCAGCAGCGTCTGGGAGTTCTCCTACGAGCAGTACTTC.

The chain employs TRBV5-4 and TRBJ2-7; D call uncertain. The CDR3 is made up of 12 amino acids. Per the germline V gene, CDR1 is SGHNT and CDR2 is YYREEE (reference sequence). The ends were cut back, 2 bases at V and 2 bases at J, with 5 bases in the middle. CDR3 sequence reads: CASSFGAYEQYF. The DNA of the CDR3 is TGTGCCAGCAGCTTTGGCGCCTACGAGCAGTACTTC.

The rearrangement links TRBV28 to TRBJ2-7, with a tentative D call TRBD2 (6 bases). V was trimmed by 7 bases and J by 2 bases, leaving 12 bases between them. The CDR3 is 13 residues long. Germline-derived CDR1 and CDR2 are MDHEN and SYDVKM. The CDR3 loop reads CASMGTFTYEQYF. The DNA of the CDR3 is TGTGCCAGCATGGGGACTTTCACCTACGAGCAGTACTTC. The full variable domain, rest sourced from reference TRBV28 and TRBJ2-7, is DVKVTQSSRYLVKRTGEKVFLECVQDMDHENMFWYRQDPGLGLRLIYFSYDVKMKEKGDIPEGYSVSREKKERFSLILESASTNQTSMYLCASMGTFTYEQYFGPGTRLTVT.

The chain employs TRBV5-1 and TRBJ2-3; unclear D gene. Trimming left V 0 bases short and J 8 bases short, with 10 bases between. The CDR3 has 13 amino acids. Germline V gives CDR1 SGHRS, CDR2 YFSETQ. The chain's CDR3 is CASSLGWTGTQYF. The CDR3 DNA is TGCGCCAGCAGCTTGGGCTGGACGGGTACGCAGTATTTT.

The chain combines TRBV27 with TRBJ1-3, with TRBD1 as a possible D gene (5 bases). The CDR3 loop spans 15 amino acids. Germline CDR1 reads MNHEY; CDR2 reads SMNVEV (reference sequence). V lost 6 bases to trimming and J lost 2 bases, with 14 bases between them. The CDR3 sequence is CASRGDADAGNTIYF. The CDR3 DNA reads as TGTGCCAGCAGGGGGGACGCGGATGCTGGAAACACCATATATTTT.

In this sample, this clone turned up once. This chain joins TRBV28 and TRBJ1-1; D is undetermined. The V gene lost 8 bases and the J gene lost 1 base, with 8 bases spanning the gap. The CDR3 has 12 residues. Germline assignment: CDR1 MDHEN and CDR2 SYDVKM. CDR3 in DNA: TGTGCCAGCGGGCCGAGGAACACTGAAGCTTTCTTT. Amino acids: CASGPRNTEAFF. The complete variable domain, with remaining parts taken from reference TRBV28 and TRBJ1-1, reads DVKVTQSSRYLVKRTGEKVFLECVQDMDHENMFWYRQDPGLGLRLIYFSYDVKMKEKGDIPEGYSVSREKKERFSLILESASTNQTSMYLCASGPRNTEAFFGQGTRLTVV.

V is TRBV4-3 and J is TRBJ2-7; no clear D. This CDR3 contains 14 residues. V was clipped by 0 bases and J by 2 bases, with 8 bases between them. Per germline, CDR1 LGHNA and CDR2 YSLEER. DNA for the CDR3: TGCGCCAGCAGCCAAGAGGAAGCTGCCTACGAGCAGTACTTC. Protein: CASSQEEAAYEQYF.

This clone was picked up one time. The chain couples TRBV2 to TRBJ2-2; the D is unclear. The length of the CDR3 is 14 residues. Per the germline V gene, CDR1 is SNHLY and CDR2 is FYNNEI. The V end was cut by 6 bases, the J end by 1 base, with 9 bases between. CDR3 sequence: CASSPVGNTGELFF. The CDR3 coding sequence is TGTGCCAGCAGCCCCGTGGGGAACACCGGGGAGCTGTTTTTT.

The rearrangement joins TRBV28 to TRBJ2-3, with D hard to call. Between the trimmed V and J ends, which lost 6 bases and 6 bases, there was a span of 13 bases. The CDR3 sequence is 13 residues long. Germline V CDR1 and CDR2: MDHEN, SYDVKM. The CDR3 here is CASSPPKSDTQYF. CDR3 bases: TGTGCCAGCAGCCCCCCAAAAAGTGATACGCAGTATTTT. Drawing the rest from reference TRBV28 and TRBJ2-3, the complete variable domain is DVKVTQSSRYLVKRTGEKVFLECVQDMDHENMFWYRQDPGLGLRLIYFSYDVKMKEKGDIPEGYSVSREKKERFSLILESASTNQTSMYLCASSPPKSDTQYFGPGTRLTVL.

The rearrangement links TRBV3-1 (or the pseudogene TRBV3-2) to TRBJ1-1, with unresolved D. The CDR3 runs to 15 residues. V was cut by 4 bases and J by 4 bases, with 16 bases left in between. Germline assignment: CDR1 LGHDT and CDR2 YNNKEL (reference sequence). CDR3 nucleotides: TGTGCCAGCAGCCTCCAACCTAAAGCAGTCACTGAAGCTTTCTTT. Translation gives CASSLQPKAVTEAFF.

The chain links TRBV28 to TRBJ1-2; D perhaps matches TRBD1 (5 bases). Germline V gene lookup returns CDR1 MDHEN and CDR2 SYDVKM. This CDR3 region has 13 residues. The ends were cut back, 4 bases at V and 7 bases at J, with 13 bases in the middle. CDR3 coding DNA: TGTGCCAGCAGTTCAGGGTTATTGGCTGGCTACACCTTC. This gives the protein CASSSGLLAGYTF.

The rearrangement links TRBV7-2 to TRBJ2-2, with D possibly matching TRBD2 (7 bases). V lost 5 bases and J 5 bases, leaving 15 bases between the germline ends. The CDR3 length is 15 residues. Germline V gives CDR1 SGHTA, CDR2 FQGNSA. The CDR3 spells CASSQTGGRTGELFF. CDR3 bases: TGTGCCAGCAGCCAAACCGGGGGGCGAACCGGGGAGCTGTTTTTT. Full variable domain (rest looked up from reference TRBV7-2 and TRBJ2-2): GAGVSQSPSNKVTEKGKDVELRCDPISGHTALYWYRQSLGQGLEFLIYFQGNSAPDKSGLPSDRFSAERTGGSVSTLTIQRTQQEDSAVYLCASSQTGGRTGELFFGEGSRLTVL.

Concerning this clone itself: The junction shows a germline mismatch at one end, possibly a read error. The J gene is TRBJ1-1, the V gene TRBV4-1; D not certain. Germline values: CDR1 MGHRA, CDR2 YSYEKL. This CDR3 region has 14 residues. The CDR3 sequence is CASSQPHLNAEAFF. The CDR3 region has the DNA TGCGCCAGCAGCCAACCACACCTGAACGCTGAAGCTTTCTTT.

The chain is built from TRBV27 and TRBJ2-7, with D uncertain. The V gene lost 2 bases and the J gene lost 0 bases, with 8 bases spanning the gap. Per the germline V gene, CDR1 is MNHEY and CDR2 is SMNVEV (reference sequence). The CDR3 contains 14 residues. CDR3 loop: CASSLGDNSYEQYF. CDR3 DNA: TGTGCCAGCAGTTTAGGAGACAACTCCTACGAGCAGTACTTC.

The chain has TRBV12-3 or TRBV12-4 and TRBJ1-4; D is perhaps TRBD1 (5 bases). V dropped 4 bases and J dropped 6 bases, with 6 bases sitting between them. There are 12 residues in the CDR3. The CDR3 DNA follows: TGTGCCAGCAGTTCGACAGATGAAAAACTGTTTTTT. Amino acid sequence: CASSSTDEKLFF.

This sequence joins TRBV3-1 (or the pseudogene TRBV3-2) and TRBJ1-6, with a possible D match to TRBD1 (5 bases). The CDR3 has 13 amino acids. Germline-derived CDR1 and CDR2 are LGHDT and YNNKEL (reference sequence). The V end lost 4 bases, the J end lost 7 bases, and 8 bases lay between the germline ends. The CDR3 region has the DNA TGTGCCAGCAGCCTCGACAGAAATTCACCCCTCCACTTT. Protein product: CASSLDRNSPLHF.

The chain joins TRBV28 to TRBJ2-3, with 9 bases fitting TRBD2. V gave up 2 bases and J gave up 3 bases; unmatched junction bases: 3. The CDR3 sequence is 15 residues long. Germline CDR1 reads MDHEN; CDR2 reads SYDVKM. The CDR3 DNA sequence: TGTGCCAGCAGTTTAGCGGGAGGGCCGACAGATACGCAGTATTTT. Translation gives CASSLAGGPTDTQYF.

The chain couples TRBV11-2 to TRBJ2-7; possibly TRBD2 for D (6 bases). Trimming took 5 bases from V and 1 from J, leaving 15 bases between them. This CDR3 has 15 amino acids. Germline values: CDR1 SGHAT, CDR2 FQNNGV. The CDR3 region is CASSLGLAVSYEQYF. The CDR3 region has the DNA TGTGCCAGCAGCCTCGGGTTAGCGGTTTCCTACGAGCAGTACTTC.

The rearrangement joins TRBV2 to TRBJ2-1, with TRBD1 as a possible D gene (7 bases). Germline V lookup: CDR1 SNHLY, CDR2 FYNNEI. The CDR3 sequence is 14 residues long. Trimming took 4 bases from V and 8 from J, leaving 15 bases between them. CDR3 DNA sequence: TGTGCCAGCAGTGGACAGGGACTTAATGATGAGCAGTTCTTC. Protein product: CASSGQGLNDEQFF. Full variable domain (rest looked up from reference TRBV2 and TRBJ2-1): EPEVTQTPSHQVTQMGQEVILRCVPISNHLYFYWYRQILGQKVEFLVSFYNNEISEKSEIFDDQFSVERPDGSNFTLKIRSTKLEDSAMYFCASSGQGLNDEQFFGPGTRLTVL.

The chain combines TRBV19 with TRBJ2-7; 8 bases are a match to TRBD1. The CDR3 is 14 amino acids. After removal of 6 bases from V and 3 bases from J, the junction contained 7 bases not matched to a gene. Germline V gene lookup returns CDR1 LNHDA and CDR2 SQIVND (reference sequence). CDR3 in amino acids: CASSQGAPYYEQYF. The DNA for the CDR3 is TGTGCCAGTAGCCAGGGGGCCCCATACTACGAGCAGTACTTC.

The chain uses TRBV19 and TRBJ1-6; D remains unclear. Germline lookup yields CDR1 LNHDA and CDR2 SQIVND (reference sequence). The CDR3 extends over 13 amino acids. Trimming stripped 3 bases from V and 0 bases from J, with 0 bases between. The CDR3 DNA is TGTGCCAGTAGTATCTCCTATAATTCACCCCTCCACTTT. This gives the protein CASSISYNSPLHF. Using reference TRBV19 and TRBJ1-6 for the parts outside the CDR3, the full variable domain is DGGITQSPKYLFRKEGQNVTLSCEQNLNHDAMYWYRQDPGQGLRLIYYSQIVNDFQKGDIAEGYSVSREKKESFPLTVTSAQKNPTAFYLCASSISYNSPLHFGNGTRLTVT.